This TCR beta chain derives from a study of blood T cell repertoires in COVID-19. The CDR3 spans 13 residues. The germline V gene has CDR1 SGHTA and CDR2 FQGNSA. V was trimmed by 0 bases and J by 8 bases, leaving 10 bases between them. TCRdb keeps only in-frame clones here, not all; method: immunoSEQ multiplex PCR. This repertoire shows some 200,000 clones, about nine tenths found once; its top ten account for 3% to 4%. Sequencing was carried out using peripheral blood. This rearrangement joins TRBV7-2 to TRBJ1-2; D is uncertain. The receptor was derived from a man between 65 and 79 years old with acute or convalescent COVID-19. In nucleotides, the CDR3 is TGTGCCAGCAGCTTAGCGGGAGTTGCGGGCTACACCTTC. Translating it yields CASSLAGVAGYTF.